One sample yielded the 25 T cell receptor beta chains listed below, sequenced in a study of patients and donors after allogeneic stem cell transplantation. From the RT-PCR reads, TCRdb called clonotypes with MiXCR, one entry per CDR3 protein. The data contain fewer than 75,000 distinct CDR3 sequences, 26% of them singletons. Sequenced material: blood, either unsorted or a sorted T cell fraction (not recorded which). The receptors stem from a human donor who was either an allogeneic HSCT recipient or a stem cell or donor lymphocyte infusion donor (not recorded which). It is not recorded whose cells these are; they may come from a transplant donor.

The chain links TRBV20-1 to TRBJ2-6; D call uncertain. The V end was cut by 3 bases, the J end by 0 bases, with 6 bases between. The CDR3 sequence is 14 residues long. CDR1 is DFQATT, CDR2 SNEGSKA, per germline (reference sequence). DNA for the CDR3: TGCAGTGCTAGCCAGAACTCTGGGGCCAACGTCCTGACTTTC. It translates to CSASQNSGANVLTF.

This clonotype turned up a few times. The chain is built from TRBV29-1 and TRBJ1-2; D uncertain. The CDR3 runs 15 residues. V was trimmed by 1 base and J by 2 bases, leaving 14 bases between them. CDR1 is SQVTM and CDR2 is ANQGSEA in the germline V gene. The DNA of the CDR3 is TGCAGCGTTGAAGTATGGGAGAGGTTCAACTATGGCTACACCTTC. Its translation: CSVEVWERFNYGYTF.

The V and J genes are TRBV12-3 or TRBV12-4 and TRBJ2-1; the D gene is possibly TRBD2 (6 bases). CDR3 length: 13 amino acids. Trimming stripped 3 bases from V and 7 bases from J, with 10 bases between. CDR3 loop: CASSFGAGNEQFF. DNA for the CDR3: TGTGCCAGCAGTTTTGGGGCGGGGAATGAGCAGTTCTTC.

The chain combines TRBV5-1 with TRBJ2-1; weak D call: TRBD1 (6 bases). V lost 4 bases to trimming and J lost 7 bases, with 15 bases between them. The CDR3 consists of 14 residues. Germline assignment: CDR1 SGHRS and CDR2 YFSETQ. The CDR3 coding sequence is TGCGCCAGCAGCCCGTACCTTGACAGGAATGAGCAGTTCTTC. Its protein is CASSPYLDRNEQFF.

The J gene is TRBJ2-1, the V gene TRBV7-2; D not certain. Germline assignment: CDR1 SGHTA and CDR2 FQGNSA. Trimming shortened V by 1 base and J by 9 bases, and 10 bases separated the two germline ends. The CDR3 consists of 13 residues. The DNA for the CDR3 is TGTGCCAGCAGCTTAGTCCAGTTTAGTGAGCAGTTCTTC. This gives the protein CASSLVQFSEQFF.

This chain uses TRBV7-3 with TRBJ2-5, with unresolved D. CDR1 is SGHTA, CDR2 FQGTGA, per germline. The CDR3 has 15 residues. V lost 4 bases and J 1 base, leaving 13 bases between the germline ends. CDR3 nucleotides: TGTGCCAGCAGCTCATCGCCACAGTTCCAAGAGACCCAGTACTTC. Translating gives CASSSSPQFQETQYF. Full variable domain (outside the CDR3, taken from reference TRBV7-3 and TRBJ2-5): GAGVSQTPSNKVTEKGKYVELRCDPISGHTALYWYRQSLGQGPEFLIYFQGTGAADDSGLPNDRFFAVRPEGSVSTLKIQRTERGDSAVYLCASSSSPQFQETQYFGPGTRLLVL.

This clonotype was detected only a few times. The rearrangement links TRBV24-1 to TRBJ2-1; 9 bases map to TRBD2. V was pared by 1 base and J by 2 bases, with 2 bases of the junction left unmatched. The CDR3 is 16 residues long. Germline values: CDR1 KGHDR, CDR2 SFDVKD. The CDR3 DNA follows: TGTGCCACCAGTGATTTTACTAGCGGGCCCTACAATGAGCAGTTCTTC. It codes for CATSDFTSGPYNEQFF.

The chain links TRBV6-1 to TRBJ1-1; TRBD1 is a possible D gene (5 bases). Trimming cost V 8 bases and J 2 bases, with 15 bases left between them. The CDR3 runs to 14 residues. Germline CDR1 reads MNHNS; CDR2 reads SASEGT. The chain's CDR3 is CASGMGLLNTEAFF. The CDR3 nucleotides read TGTGCCAGCGGGATGGGACTGCTCAACACTGAAGCTTTCTTT.

Comment on this clonotype: The junction does not match germline at one end; this may be a read error. The chain is built from TRBV5-1 and TRBJ1-2, with D unresolved. The CDR3 has 13 amino acids. CDR1 is SGHRS and CDR2 is YFSETQ in the germline V gene. This chain's CDR3 is CASRLWDSYGYTF. The CDR3 coding sequence is TGCGCCAGCCGCTTGTGGGATAGCTATGGCTACACCTTC.

The chain joins TRBV12-3 or TRBV12-4 to TRBJ2-1; D possibly corresponds to TRBD1 (5 bases). The CDR3 spans 13 residues. V was clipped by 9 bases and J by 7 bases, with 16 bases between them. CDR3 sequence reads: CASSGAPANEQFF. CDR3 sequence (DNA): TGTGCCAGTAGTGGGGCGCCGGCGAATGAGCAGTTCTTC.

The chain recombines TRBV27 with TRBJ1-2, with 7 bases that match TRBD1. Germline V gene lookup returns CDR1 MNHEY and CDR2 SMNVEV (reference sequence). Losses at the gene ends were 2 bases for V and 0 bases for J; bases not matched to a gene: 0. The CDR3 is 14 residues long. The DNA for the CDR3 is TGTGCCAGCAGTTTACAGGGGGCTAACTATGGCTACACCTTC. This codes for CASSLQGANYGYTF.

The table lists this clonotype with a few counts. The chain uses TRBV12-3 or TRBV12-4 and TRBJ1-3; D call uncertain. Deletions cut 6 bases from V and 0 bases from J, with 6 bases between. This CDR3 comprises 13 residues. CDR3 sequence reads: CASRSNSGNTIYF. The CDR3 DNA reads as TGTGCCAGCAGGTCCAACTCTGGAAACACCATATATTTT.

The DNA of the CDR3 is TGTGCCAGCAGCTTAGGGGCAGGGGGCCGTCTTACCACTGAAGCTTTCTTT. This gives the protein CASSLGAGGRLTTEAFF. The chain carries TRBV7-6 and TRBJ1-1; TRBD1 aligns across 8 bases. The ends lost 1 base at V and 4 bases at J; junction bases unmatched: 11. The CDR3 loop spans 17 amino acids. Per the germline V gene, CDR1 is SGHVS and CDR2 is FNYEAQ.

This clonotype was seen at least ten times. V is TRBV20-1 and J is TRBJ1-1; D remains ambiguous. The CDR3 totals 11 residues. V was trimmed by 6 bases and J by 4 bases, leaving 9 bases between them. Germline loops: CDR1 DFQATT, CDR2 SNEGSKA (reference sequence). DNA for the CDR3: TGCAGTGCGTTCTATAGCACTGAAGCTTTCTTT. Protein sequence: CSAFYSTEAFF.

V gene TRBV5-1 combines with J gene TRBJ2-2; 7 positions agree with TRBD2. With V trimmed by 2 bases and J by 0 bases, 1 base remained unmatched. CDR3 size: 15 residues. Per germline, CDR1 SGHRS and CDR2 YFSETQ. The CDR3 spells CASSFLAANTGELFF. In DNA, the CDR3 is TGCGCCAGCAGCTTCCTAGCGGCGAACACCGGGGAGCTGTTTTTT.

The chain is built from TRBV20-1 and TRBJ1-2; D gene uncertain. Trimming pared 4 bases from V and 4 bases from J, leaving 10 bases between. Germline lookup yields CDR1 DFQATT and CDR2 SNEGSKA (reference sequence). CDR3 size: 12 residues. CDR3 coding DNA: TGCAGTGCTAACGGGGATTCCTATGGCTACACCTTC. It is translated as CSANGDSYGYTF.

This chain joins TRBV12-3 or TRBV12-4 and TRBJ1-5, with D maybe TRBD1 (6 bases). The CDR3 is 13 residues long. V gave up 10 bases and J gave up 6 bases, with 16 bases separating them. Written as DNA, the CDR3 is TGTGCCACCACTGGGGGGGCGGTTCAGCCCCAGCATTTT. Protein product: CATTGGAVQPQHF.

This clonotype has only a few counts. The chain uses TRBV4-3 and TRBJ1-2; D unresolved. Trimming removed 0 bases from V and 4 bases from J, with 12 bases in between. Germline CDR1 reads LGHNA; CDR2 reads YSLEER. The CDR3 totals 15 residues. CDR3 region: CASSQDGEGTYGYTF. The CDR3 nucleotides read TGCGCCAGCAGCCAAGATGGGGAGGGAACCTATGGCTACACCTTC.

The rearrangement joins TRBV11-2 to TRBJ2-2, with a tentative D call TRBD1 (6 bases). Per germline, CDR1 SGHAT and CDR2 FQNNGV. The CDR3 contains 14 residues. V was pared by 3 bases and J by 2 bases, with 7 bases between. Here the CDR3 DNA reads TGTGCCAGCAGCTTGGACAGCAACACCGGGGAGCTGTTTTTT. It translates to CASSLDSNTGELFF.

The gene calls are TRBV29-1 and TRBJ2-1, with 7 positions matching TRBD2. The CDR3 covers 12 residues. Unmatched junction bases numbered 4, after V lost 1 base and J lost 10 bases. Germline values: CDR1 SQVTM, CDR2 ANQGSEA. The CDR3 loop is CSVEGLAVEQFF. The CDR3 DNA follows: TGCAGCGTTGAAGGGCTAGCGGTCGAGCAGTTCTTC.

The chain uses TRBV20-1 and TRBJ1-1; a possible D gene is TRBD1 (6 bases). The CDR3 has 13 amino acids. Deletions cut 6 bases from V and 1 base from J, with 12 bases between. In germline, CDR1 is DFQATT, CDR2 SNEGSKA (reference sequence). The CDR3 here is CSAPKQGNTEAFF. The CDR3 region has the DNA TGCAGTGCCCCGAAACAGGGGAACACTGAAGCTTTCTTT.

The chain uses TRBV9 and TRBJ2-1; no clear D. The CDR3 runs to 15 residues. CDR1 is SGDLS and CDR2 is YYNGEE in the germline V gene. V was pared by 0 bases and J by 3 bases, with 10 bases between. CDR3 region: CASSVGGTSYNEQFF. CDR3 nucleotides: TGTGCCAGCAGCGTAGGCGGTACCAGCTACAATGAGCAGTTCTTC.

The V call is TRBV6-6, the J call TRBJ1-5; TRBD1 matches at 7 bases. This CDR3 contains 17 residues. In germline, CDR1 is MNHNY, CDR2 SVGAGI (reference sequence). V gave up 4 bases and J gave up 5 bases; unmatched junction bases: 14. The CDR3 loop reads CASSSHPVGQRDQPQHF. CDR3 sequence (DNA): TGTGCCAGCAGTTCCCACCCAGTGGGACAGAGGGATCAGCCCCAGCATTTT.

In its sample, this clonotype was seen a few times. This chain uses TRBV12-3 or TRBV12-4 with TRBJ1-4; D call uncertain. The V end was cut by 6 bases, the J end by 3 bases, with 11 bases between. The CDR3 consists of 14 residues. The CDR3 loop reads CASSHTAANEKLFF. CDR3 DNA sequence: TGTGCCAGCAGCCACACCGCGGCTAATGAAAAACTGTTTTTT.

The rearrangement uses TRBV6-5 and TRBJ1-1; D is perhaps TRBD1 (6 bases). This CDR3 is built from 14 residues. The V gene lost 1 base and the J gene lost 7 bases, with 13 bases spanning the gap. CDR1 and CDR2 from the germline V gene are MNHEY and SVGAGI. CDR3 nucleotides: TGTGCCAGCAGTTACTACGCACAGGGAGATGAAGCTTTCTTT. Translation: CASSYYAQGDEAFF.